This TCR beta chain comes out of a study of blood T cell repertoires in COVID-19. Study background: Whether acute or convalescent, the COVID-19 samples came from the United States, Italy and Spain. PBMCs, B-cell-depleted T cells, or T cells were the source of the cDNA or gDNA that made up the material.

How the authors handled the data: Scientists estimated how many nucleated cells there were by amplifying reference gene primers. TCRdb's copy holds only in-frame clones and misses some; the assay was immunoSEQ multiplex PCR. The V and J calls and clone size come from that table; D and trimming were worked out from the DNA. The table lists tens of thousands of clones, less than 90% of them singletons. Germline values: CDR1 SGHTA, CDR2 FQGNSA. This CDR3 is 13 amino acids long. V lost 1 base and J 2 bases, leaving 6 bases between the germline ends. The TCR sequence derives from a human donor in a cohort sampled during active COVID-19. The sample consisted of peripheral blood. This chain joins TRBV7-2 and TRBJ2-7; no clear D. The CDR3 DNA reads TGTGCCAGCAGCTTAGATCTCCCCTACGAGCAGTACTTC. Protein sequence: CASSLDLPYEQYF.